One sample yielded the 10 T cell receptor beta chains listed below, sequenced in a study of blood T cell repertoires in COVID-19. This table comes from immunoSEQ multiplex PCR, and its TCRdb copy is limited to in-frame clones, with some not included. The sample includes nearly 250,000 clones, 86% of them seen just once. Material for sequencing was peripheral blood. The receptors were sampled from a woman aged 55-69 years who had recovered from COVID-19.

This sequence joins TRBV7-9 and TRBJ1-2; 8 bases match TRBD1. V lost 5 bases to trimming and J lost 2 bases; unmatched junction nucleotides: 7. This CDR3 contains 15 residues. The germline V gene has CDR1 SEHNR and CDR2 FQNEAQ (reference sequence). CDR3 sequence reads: CASSLNRDRNYGYTF. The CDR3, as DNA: TGTGCCAGCAGCCTGAACCGGGACAGGAACTATGGCTACACCTTC. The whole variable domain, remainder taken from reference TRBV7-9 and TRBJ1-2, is DTGVSQNPRHKITKRGQNVTFRCDPISEHNRLYWYRQTLGQGPEFLTYFQNEAQLEKSRLLSDRFSAERPKGSFSTLEIQRTEQGDSAMYLCASSLNRDRNYGYTFGSGTRLTVV.

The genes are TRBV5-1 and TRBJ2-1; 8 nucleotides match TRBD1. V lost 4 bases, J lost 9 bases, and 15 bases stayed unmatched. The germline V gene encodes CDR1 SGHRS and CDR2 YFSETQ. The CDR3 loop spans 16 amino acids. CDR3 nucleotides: TGCGCCAGCAGCCAGGGGGCGCCGAATCATTATAGTGAGCAGTTCTTC. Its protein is CASSQGAPNHYSEQFF.

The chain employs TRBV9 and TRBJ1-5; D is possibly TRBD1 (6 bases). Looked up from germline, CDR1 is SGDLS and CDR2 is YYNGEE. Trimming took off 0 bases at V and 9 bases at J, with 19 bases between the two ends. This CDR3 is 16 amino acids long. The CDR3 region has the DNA TGTGCCAGCAGCGTAGCTACTACAGGGACCGCAAGGCCCCAGCATTTT. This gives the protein CASSVATTGTARPQHF.

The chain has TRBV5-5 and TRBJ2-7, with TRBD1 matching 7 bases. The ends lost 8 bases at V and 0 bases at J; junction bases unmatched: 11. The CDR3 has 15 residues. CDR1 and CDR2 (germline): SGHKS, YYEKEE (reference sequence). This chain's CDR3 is CASITLTGHSYEQYF. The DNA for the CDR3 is TGTGCCAGTATTACCCTGACAGGGCACTCCTACGAGCAGTACTTC.

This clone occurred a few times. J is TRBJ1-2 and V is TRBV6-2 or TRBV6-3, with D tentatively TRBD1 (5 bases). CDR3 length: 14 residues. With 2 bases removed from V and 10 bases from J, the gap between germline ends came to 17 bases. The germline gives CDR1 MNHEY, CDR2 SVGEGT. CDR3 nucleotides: TGTGCCAGCAGTTACCCCCGGGACTCCCCTGTCTACACCTTC. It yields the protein CASSYPRDSPVYTF.

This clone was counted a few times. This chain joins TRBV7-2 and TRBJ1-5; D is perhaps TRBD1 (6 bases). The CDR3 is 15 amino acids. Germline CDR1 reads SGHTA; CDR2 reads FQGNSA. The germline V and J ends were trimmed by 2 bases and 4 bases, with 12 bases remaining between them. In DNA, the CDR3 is TGTGCCAGCAGCTTATCCCCCAGGGGTAATCAGCCCCAGCATTTT. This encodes CASSLSPRGNQPQHF.

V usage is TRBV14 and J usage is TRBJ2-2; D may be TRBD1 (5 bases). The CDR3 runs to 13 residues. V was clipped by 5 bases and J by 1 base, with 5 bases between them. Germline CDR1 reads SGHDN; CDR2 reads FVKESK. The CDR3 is CASSGQNTGELFF. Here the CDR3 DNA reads TGTGCCAGCAGCGGACAGAACACCGGGGAGCTGTTTTTT.

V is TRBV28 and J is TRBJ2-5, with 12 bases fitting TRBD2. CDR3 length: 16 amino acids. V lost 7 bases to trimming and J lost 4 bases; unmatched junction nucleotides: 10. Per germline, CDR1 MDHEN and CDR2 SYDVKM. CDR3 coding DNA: TGTGCCAGCACCCCGGGGCTAGCGGGGGGGCTAGAGACCCAGTACTTC. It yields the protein CASTPGLAGGLETQYF.

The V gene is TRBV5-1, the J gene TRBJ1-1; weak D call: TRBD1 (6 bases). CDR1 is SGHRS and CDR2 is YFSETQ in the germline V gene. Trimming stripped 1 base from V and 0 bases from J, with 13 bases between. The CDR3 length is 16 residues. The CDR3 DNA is TGCGCCAGCAGCTTGTACCAGGGGCCAATGAACACTGAAGCTTTCTTT. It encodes CASSLYQGPMNTEAFF.

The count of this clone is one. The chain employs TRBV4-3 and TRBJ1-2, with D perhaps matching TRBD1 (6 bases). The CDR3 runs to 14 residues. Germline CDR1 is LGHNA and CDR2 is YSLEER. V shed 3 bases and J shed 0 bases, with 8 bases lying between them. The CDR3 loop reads CASSQHRANYGYTF. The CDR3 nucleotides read TGCGCCAGCAGCCAGCACAGGGCTAACTATGGCTACACCTTC.